The 13 T cell receptor beta chains in this list originate from one sample, sequenced in a study of T cell responses to AZD1222 COVID-19 vaccine. Here immunoSEQ multiplex PCR was the method, and the copy in TCRdb shows in-frame clones only, minus some. Of tens of thousands of clones listed, roughly 90% were seen once; the top ten hold roughly 4.5%. This specimen was peripheral blood, taken 28 days after the second AZD1222 dose. These receptors originate from an adult who received the AZD1222 COVID-19 vaccine.

The rearrangement links TRBV3-1 (or the pseudogene TRBV3-2) to TRBJ2-1; TRBD2 agrees at 12 bases. V shed 4 bases, J shed 8 bases, and the junction held 6 bases outside the gene matches. The CDR3 has 15 amino acids. Looked up from germline, CDR1 is LGHDT and CDR2 is YNNKEL (reference sequence). CDR3 sequence (DNA): TGTGCCAGCAGCCCGACTAGCGGGAGTAGGGATGAGCAGTTCTTC. Amino acids: CASSPTSGSRDEQFF.

The chain combines TRBV12-3 or TRBV12-4 with TRBJ1-5, with D possibly being TRBD1 (5 bases). The CDR3 sequence is 12 residues long. V was pared by 3 bases and J by 9 bases, with 9 bases between. The CDR3 loop reads CASSLGGWPQHF. The CDR3, as DNA: TGTGCCAGCAGTTTGGGGGGATGGCCCCAGCATTTT.

Only one count was recorded for this clone. This rearrangement joins TRBV18 to TRBJ1-4, with D unresolved. CDR3 length equals 13 residues. Between the trimmed V and J ends, which lost 3 bases and 5 bases, there was a span of 7 bases. Germline V gives CDR1 KGHSH, CDR2 LQKENI. Here the CDR3 DNA reads TGTGCCAGCTCACCGGTACTGAATGAAAAACTGTTTTTT. This encodes CASSPVLNEKLFF.

This chain connects TRBV11-3 to TRBJ2-6; D gene uncertain. The CDR3 is made up of 15 amino acids. The V gene lost 5 bases and the J gene lost 0 bases, with 8 bases spanning the gap. Germline V gene lookup returns CDR1 SGHNT and CDR2 YENEEA. CDR3 sequence: CASSPASSGANVLTF. CDR3 bases: TGTGCCAGCAGCCCAGCTAGCTCTGGGGCCAACGTCCTGACTTTC.

The chain employs TRBV7-8 and TRBJ1-3; unclear D gene. CDR3 length: 15 amino acids. Trimming removed 5 bases at V and 1 base at J, with 12 bases between. Per the germline V gene, CDR1 is SGHVS and CDR2 is FQNEAQ. Written as DNA, the CDR3 is TGTGCCAGCAGCCCCCGGACGGGATCTGGAAACACCATATATTTT. It codes for CASSPRTGSGNTIYF.

The chain has TRBV3-1 (or the pseudogene TRBV3-2) and TRBJ2-5; D might be TRBD2 (6 bases). This CDR3 is built from 15 residues. Between the trimmed V and J ends, which lost 0 bases and 4 bases, there was a span of 12 bases. CDR1 and CDR2 (germline): LGHDT, YNNKEL (reference sequence). The CDR3 loop reads CASSQDGGVRETQYF. The CDR3 coding sequence is TGTGCCAGCAGCCAAGACGGGGGAGTAAGAGAGACCCAGTACTTC.

The CDR3: CASTAGGQISYNEQFF. CDR3 DNA: TGTGCCAGCACCGCCGGGGGGCAAATATCCTACAATGAGCAGTTCTTC. V usage is TRBV7-9 and J usage is TRBJ2-1, with D possibly matching TRBD2 (7 bases). The ends were cut back, 7 bases at V and 1 base at J, with 17 bases in the middle. The CDR3 totals 16 residues. CDR1 SEHNR and CDR2 FQNEAQ come from the germline V gene (reference sequence). Based on the CDR3 plus reference TRBV7-9 and TRBJ2-1, the full variable domain is DTGVSQNPRHKITKRGQNVTFRCDPISEHNRLYWYRQTLGQGPEFLTYFQNEAQLEKSRLLSDRFSAERPKGSFSTLEIQRTEQGDSAMYLCASTAGGQISYNEQFFGPGTRLTVL.

The chain carries TRBV6-4 and TRBJ1-2; 7 bases are a match to TRBD1. CDR3 length: 13 residues. V trimming: 7 bases; J trimming: 7 bases; junction bases outside the gene matches: 9. Looked up from germline, CDR1 is MRHNA and CDR2 is SNTAGT. The CDR3 loop is CASTYGTVRGYTF. The CDR3 bases are TGTGCCAGCACCTACGGGACAGTACGTGGCTACACCTTC.

The chain carries TRBV10-2 and TRBJ2-7; D uncertain. Per the germline V gene, CDR1 is WSHSY and CDR2 is SAAADI. This CDR3 has 15 residues. V was trimmed by 3 bases and J by 7 bases, leaving 19 bases between them. CDR3 in amino acids: CASSEKRTLVWEQYF. CDR3 DNA sequence: TGCGCCAGCAGTGAAAAGCGTACCCTAGTGTGGGAGCAGTACTTC.

This clone was seen only a few times. The V gene is TRBV5-5, the J gene TRBJ2-1; D might be TRBD2 (6 bases). The CDR3 is 17 amino acids. With 2 bases removed from V and 4 bases from J, the gap between germline ends came to 19 bases. The germline gives CDR1 SGHKS, CDR2 YYEKEE (reference sequence). The CDR3 DNA reads as TGTGCCAGCAGCTTACCCCCCTTTCGGGACTCTTACAATGAGCAGTTCTTC. Translating gives CASSLPPFRDSYNEQFF.

This sequence joins TRBV27 and TRBJ2-7; D not resolved. This CDR3 region has 13 residues. Trimming removed 3 bases from V and 1 base from J, with 7 bases in between. From germline, CDR1 is MNHEY and CDR2 SMNVEV (reference sequence). The CDR3 DNA follows: TGTGCCAGCAGTTTCCTCCAATCCTACGAGCAGTACTTC. It yields the protein CASSFLQSYEQYF.

Worth noting for this clone: It is unclear where the CDR3 begins or ends on the DNA, so no DNA is shown, and the CDR3 is as TCRdb lists it. V usage is TRBV30 and J usage is TRBJ2-1; the table gives TRBD2 as D, unverified against the DNA. Germline V gene lookup returns CDR1 GTSNPN and CDR2 SVGIG (reference sequence). The CDR3 region is 12 residues in length, termini included. CDR3 sequence: CAWSPWGEGSFF.

The CDR3 is CASSWTGGRNSYNEQFF. The CDR3 DNA reads TGTGCCAGTAGTTGGACAGGCGGGAGGAACTCCTACAATGAGCAGTTCTTC. The rearrangement joins TRBV19 to TRBJ2-1; TRBD2 is a possible D gene (8 bases). CDR1 LNHDA and CDR2 SQIVND come from the germline V gene (reference sequence). This CDR3 is 17 amino acids long. V dropped 5 bases and J dropped 0 bases, with 17 bases sitting between them.